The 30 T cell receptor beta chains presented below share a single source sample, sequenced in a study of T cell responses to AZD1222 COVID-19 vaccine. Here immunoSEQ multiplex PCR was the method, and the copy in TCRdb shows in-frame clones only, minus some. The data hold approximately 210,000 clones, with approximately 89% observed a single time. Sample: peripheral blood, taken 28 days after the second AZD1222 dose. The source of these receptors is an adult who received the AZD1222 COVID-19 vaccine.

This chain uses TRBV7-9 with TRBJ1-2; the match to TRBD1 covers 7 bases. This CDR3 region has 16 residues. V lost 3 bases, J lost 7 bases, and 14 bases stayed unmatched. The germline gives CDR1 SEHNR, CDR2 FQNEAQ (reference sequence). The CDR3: CASSFNLRQGLSGYTF. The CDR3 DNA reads TGTGCCAGCAGCTTTAACCTTCGACAGGGTCTAAGTGGCTACACCTTC.

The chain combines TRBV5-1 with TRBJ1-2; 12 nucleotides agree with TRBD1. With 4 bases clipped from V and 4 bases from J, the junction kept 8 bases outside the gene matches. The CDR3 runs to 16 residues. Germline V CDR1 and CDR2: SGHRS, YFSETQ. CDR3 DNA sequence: TGCGCCAGCAGCCTCCTTGGGACAGGGGGCGGCTATGGCTACACCTTC. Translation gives CASSLLGTGGGYGYTF. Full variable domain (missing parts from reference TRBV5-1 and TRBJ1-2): KAGVTQTPRYLIKTRGQQVTLSCSPISGHRSVSWYQQTPGQGLQFLFEYFSETQRNKGNFPGRFSGRQFSNSRSEMNVSTLELGDSALYLCASSLLGTGGGYGYTFGSGTRLTVV.

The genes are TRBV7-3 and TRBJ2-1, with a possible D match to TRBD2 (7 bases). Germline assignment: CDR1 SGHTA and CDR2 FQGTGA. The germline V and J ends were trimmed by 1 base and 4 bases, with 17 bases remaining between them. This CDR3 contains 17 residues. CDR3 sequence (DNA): TGTGCCAGCAGCTTAAAAGGGAGGGGACACCCTTACAATGAGCAGTTCTTC. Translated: CASSLKGRGHPYNEQFF.

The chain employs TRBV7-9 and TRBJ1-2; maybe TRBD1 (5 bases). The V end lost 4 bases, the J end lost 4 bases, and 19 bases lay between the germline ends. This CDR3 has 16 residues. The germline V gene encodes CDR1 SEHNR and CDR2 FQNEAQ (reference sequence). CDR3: CASSSTSLGGFYGYTF. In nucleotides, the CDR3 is TGTGCCAGCAGCTCCACAAGTTTGGGGGGTTTCTATGGCTACACCTTC.

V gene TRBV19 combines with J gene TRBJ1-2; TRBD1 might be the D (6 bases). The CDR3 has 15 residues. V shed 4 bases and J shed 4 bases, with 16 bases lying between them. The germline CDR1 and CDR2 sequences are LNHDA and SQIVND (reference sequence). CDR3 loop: CASSSRTEGSYGYTF. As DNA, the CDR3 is TGTGCCAGTAGTAGTCGGACAGAGGGAAGCTATGGCTACACCTTC.

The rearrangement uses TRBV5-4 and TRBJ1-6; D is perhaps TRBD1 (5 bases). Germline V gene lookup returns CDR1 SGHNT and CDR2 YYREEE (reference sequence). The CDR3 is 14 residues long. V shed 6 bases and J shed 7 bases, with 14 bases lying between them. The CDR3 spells CASNAGEGNSPLHF. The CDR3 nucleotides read TGTGCCAGCAACGCGGGCGAGGGGAATTCACCCCTCCACTTT.

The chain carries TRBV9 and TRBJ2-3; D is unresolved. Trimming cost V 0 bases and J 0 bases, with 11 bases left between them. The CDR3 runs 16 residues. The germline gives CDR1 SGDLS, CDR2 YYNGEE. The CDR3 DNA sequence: TGTGCCAGCAGCGTAGGTAGTTTGCGGAGCACAGATACGCAGTATTTT. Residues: CASSVGSLRSTDTQYF. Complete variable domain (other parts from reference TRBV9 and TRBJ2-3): DSGVTQTPKHLITATGQRVTLRCSPRSGDLSVYWYQQSLDQGLQFLIQYYNGEERAKGNILERFSAQQFPDLHSELNLSSLELGDSALYFCASSVGSLRSTDTQYFGPGTRLTVL.

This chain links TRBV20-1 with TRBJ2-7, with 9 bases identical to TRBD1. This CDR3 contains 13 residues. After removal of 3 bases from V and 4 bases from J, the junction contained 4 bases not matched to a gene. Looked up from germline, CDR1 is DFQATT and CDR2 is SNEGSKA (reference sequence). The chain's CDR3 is CSASAGQGYEQYF. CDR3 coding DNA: TGCAGTGCTAGTGCCGGACAGGGGTACGAGCAGTACTTC.

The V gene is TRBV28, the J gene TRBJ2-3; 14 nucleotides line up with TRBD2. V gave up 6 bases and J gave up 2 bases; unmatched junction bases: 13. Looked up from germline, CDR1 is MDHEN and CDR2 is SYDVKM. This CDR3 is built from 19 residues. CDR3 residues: CASRPRPGTSGSLTDTQYF. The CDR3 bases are TGTGCCAGCAGGCCACGCCCCGGGACTAGCGGGAGTCTCACAGATACGCAGTATTTT.

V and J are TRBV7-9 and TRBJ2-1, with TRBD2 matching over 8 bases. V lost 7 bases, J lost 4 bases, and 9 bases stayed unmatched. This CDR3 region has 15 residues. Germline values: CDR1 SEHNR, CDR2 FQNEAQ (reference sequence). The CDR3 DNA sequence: TGTGCCAGCACCTCACCTAGCGGGTCGTACAATGAGCAGTTCTTC. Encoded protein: CASTSPSGSYNEQFF. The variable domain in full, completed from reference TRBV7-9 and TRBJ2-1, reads DTGVSQNPRHKITKRGQNVTFRCDPISEHNRLYWYRQTLGQGPEFLTYFQNEAQLEKSRLLSDRFSAERPKGSFSTLEIQRTEQGDSAMYLCASTSPSGSYNEQFFGPGTRLTVL.

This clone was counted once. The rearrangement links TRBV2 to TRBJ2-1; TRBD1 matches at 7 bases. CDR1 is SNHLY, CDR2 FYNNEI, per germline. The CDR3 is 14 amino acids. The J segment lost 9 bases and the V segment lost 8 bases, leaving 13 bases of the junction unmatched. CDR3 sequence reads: CASSTDRLTAEQFF. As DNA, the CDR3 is TGTGCCAGCTCAACGGACAGGTTGACTGCTGAGCAGTTCTTC. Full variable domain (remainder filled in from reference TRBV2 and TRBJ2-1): EPEVTQTPSHQVTQMGQEVILRCVPISNHLYFYWYRQILGQKVEFLVSFYNNEISEKSEIFDDQFSVERPDGSNFTLKIRSTKLEDSAMYFCASSTDRLTAEQFFGPGTRLTVL.

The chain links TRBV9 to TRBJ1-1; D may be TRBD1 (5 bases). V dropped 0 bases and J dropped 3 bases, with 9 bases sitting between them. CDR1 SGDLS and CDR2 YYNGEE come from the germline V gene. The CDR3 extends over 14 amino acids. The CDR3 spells CASSVGPGDTEAFF. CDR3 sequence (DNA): TGTGCCAGCAGCGTAGGGCCGGGGGACACTGAAGCTTTCTTT.

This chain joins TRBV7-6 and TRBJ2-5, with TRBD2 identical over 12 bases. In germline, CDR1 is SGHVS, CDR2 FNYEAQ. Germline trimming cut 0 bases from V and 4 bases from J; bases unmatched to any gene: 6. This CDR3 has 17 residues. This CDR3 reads CASSLAASGRGGETQYF. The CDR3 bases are TGTGCCAGCAGCTTAGCGGCTAGCGGGAGGGGAGGAGAGACCCAGTACTTC. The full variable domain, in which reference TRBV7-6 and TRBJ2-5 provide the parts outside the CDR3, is GAGVSQSPRYKVTKRGQDVALRCDPISGHVSLYWYRQALGQGPEFLTYFNYEAQQDKSGLPNDRFSAERPEGSISTLTIQRTEQRDSAMYRCASSLAASGRGGETQYFGPGTRLLVL.

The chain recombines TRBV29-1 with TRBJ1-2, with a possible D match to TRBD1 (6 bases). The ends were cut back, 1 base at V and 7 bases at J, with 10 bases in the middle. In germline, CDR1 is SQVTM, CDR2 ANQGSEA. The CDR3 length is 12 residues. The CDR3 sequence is CSVEAPGAGYTF. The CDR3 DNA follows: TGCAGCGTTGAAGCCCCAGGGGCTGGCTACACCTTC.

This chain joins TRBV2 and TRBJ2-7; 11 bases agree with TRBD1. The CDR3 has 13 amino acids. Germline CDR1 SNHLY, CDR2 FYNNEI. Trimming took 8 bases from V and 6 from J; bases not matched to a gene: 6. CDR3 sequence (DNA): TGTGCCAGCGTGGGGACAGGGGGACGCGAGCAGTACTTC. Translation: CASVGTGGREQYF.

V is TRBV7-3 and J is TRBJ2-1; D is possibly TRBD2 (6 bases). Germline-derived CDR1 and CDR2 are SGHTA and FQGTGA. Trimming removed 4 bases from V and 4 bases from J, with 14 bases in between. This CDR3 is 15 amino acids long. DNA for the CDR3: TGTGCCAGCAGCTCTAGCGCGAACGCGTACAATGAGCAGTTCTTC. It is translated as CASSSSANAYNEQFF.

The CDR3 region has the DNA TGTGCCAGCAGCTTATCGACCGGGACAGGGGGTGCGGGGCAGTACTTC. Protein: CASSLSTGTGGAGQYF. The chain employs TRBV7-9 and TRBJ2-7, with 11 bases that match TRBD1. V shed 2 bases, J shed 9 bases, and the junction held 12 bases outside the gene matches. The germline V gene has CDR1 SEHNR and CDR2 FQNEAQ (reference sequence). The CDR3 extends over 16 amino acids.

The DNA for the CDR3 is TGTGCCAGCAACCAAAGACTAGCGGGAGCTCCACAGCGGCAGTATTTT. Its translation: CASNQRLAGAPQRQYF. The V call is TRBV11-3, the J call TRBJ2-3; TRBD2 aligns across 12 bases. Germline V CDR1 and CDR2: SGHNT, YENEEA. J was trimmed by 11 bases and V by 7 bases; bases with no gene match: 16. CDR3 length equals 16 residues. Together with reference TRBV11-3 and TRBJ2-3, the CDR3 gives the full variable domain: EAGVVQSPRYKIIEKKQPVAFWCNPISGHNTLYWYLQNLGQGPELLIRYENEEAVDDSQLPKDRFSAERLKGVDSTLKIQPAELGDSAVYLCASNQRLAGAPQRQYFGPGTRLTVL.

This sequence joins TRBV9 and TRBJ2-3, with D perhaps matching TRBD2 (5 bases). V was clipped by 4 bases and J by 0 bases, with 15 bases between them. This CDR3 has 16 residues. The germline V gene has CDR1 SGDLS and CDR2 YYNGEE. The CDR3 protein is CASSSGKRTSTDTQYF. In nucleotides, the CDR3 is TGTGCCAGCAGCTCCGGAAAACGGACTAGCACAGATACGCAGTATTTT.

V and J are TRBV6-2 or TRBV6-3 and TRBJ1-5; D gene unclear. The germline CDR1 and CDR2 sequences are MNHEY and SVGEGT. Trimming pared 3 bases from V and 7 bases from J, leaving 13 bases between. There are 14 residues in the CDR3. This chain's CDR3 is CASSYLGTQQPQHF. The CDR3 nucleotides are TGTGCCAGCAGTTATCTTGGAACTCAACAGCCCCAGCATTTT.

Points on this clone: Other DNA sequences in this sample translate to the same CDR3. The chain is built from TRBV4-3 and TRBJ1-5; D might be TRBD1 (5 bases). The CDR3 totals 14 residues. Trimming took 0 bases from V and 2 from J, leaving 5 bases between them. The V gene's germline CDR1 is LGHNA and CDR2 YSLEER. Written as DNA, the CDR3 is TGCGCCAGCAGCCAAGACAGGGGCAATCAGCCCCAGCATTTT. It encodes CASSQDRGNQPQHF.

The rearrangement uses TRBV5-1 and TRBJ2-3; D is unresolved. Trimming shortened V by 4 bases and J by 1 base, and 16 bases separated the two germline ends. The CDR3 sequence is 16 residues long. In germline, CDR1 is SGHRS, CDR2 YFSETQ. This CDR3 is CASSPLYASGTDTQYF. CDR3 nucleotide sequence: TGCGCCAGCAGCCCTCTTTACGCGTCGGGCACAGATACGCAGTATTTT.

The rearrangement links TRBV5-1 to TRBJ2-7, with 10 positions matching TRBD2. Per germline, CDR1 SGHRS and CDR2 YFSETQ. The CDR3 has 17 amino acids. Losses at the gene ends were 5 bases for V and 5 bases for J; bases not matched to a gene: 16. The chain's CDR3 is CASSIGGASGRLNEQYF. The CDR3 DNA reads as TGCGCCAGCAGTATCGGAGGTGCTAGCGGGAGATTAAACGAGCAGTACTTC.

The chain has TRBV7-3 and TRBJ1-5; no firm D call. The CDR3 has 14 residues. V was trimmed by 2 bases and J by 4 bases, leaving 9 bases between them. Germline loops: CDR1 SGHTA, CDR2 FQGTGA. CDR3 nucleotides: TGTGCCAGCAGCTTATGGAGTAAAAATCAGCCCCAGCATTTT. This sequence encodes CASSLWSKNQPQHF.

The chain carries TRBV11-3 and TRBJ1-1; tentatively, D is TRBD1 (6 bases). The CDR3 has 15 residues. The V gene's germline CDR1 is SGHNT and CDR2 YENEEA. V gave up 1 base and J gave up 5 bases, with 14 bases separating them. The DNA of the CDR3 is TGTGCCAGCAGCTTAGTATCAGGGGCCGGAACTGAAGCTTTCTTT. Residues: CASSLVSGAGTEAFF. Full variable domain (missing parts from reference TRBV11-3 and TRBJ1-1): EAGVVQSPRYKIIEKKQPVAFWCNPISGHNTLYWYLQNLGQGPELLIRYENEEAVDDSQLPKDRFSAERLKGVDSTLKIQPAELGDSAVYLCASSLVSGAGTEAFFGQGTRLTVV.

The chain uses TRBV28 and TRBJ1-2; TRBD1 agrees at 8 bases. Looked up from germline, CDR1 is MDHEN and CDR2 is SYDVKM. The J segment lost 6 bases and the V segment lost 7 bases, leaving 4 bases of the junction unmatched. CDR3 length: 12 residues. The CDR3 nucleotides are TGTGCCAGCATCCGGACAGGGAATGGCTACACCTTC. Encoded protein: CASIRTGNGYTF.

The CDR3 sequence: CASALRGGGDTQYF. As DNA, the CDR3 is TGTGCCAGCGCCCTAAGGGGGGGCGGGGATACGCAGTATTTT. The gene calls are TRBV28 and TRBJ2-3; TRBD2 might be the D (7 bases). The germline V and J ends were trimmed by 8 bases and 6 bases, with 18 bases remaining between them. The CDR3 loop spans 14 amino acids. Germline CDR1 and CDR2: MDHEN and SYDVKM.

The CDR3 DNA follows: TGCAGTGCTAGTCTCCTAGCGGGAGACCCCAATGAGCAGTTCTTC. Its protein product is CSASLLAGDPNEQFF. The V and J genes are TRBV20-1 and TRBJ2-1, with 10 bases aligning to TRBD2. With V trimmed by 3 bases and J by 6 bases, 8 bases remained unmatched. CDR1 and CDR2 from the germline V gene are DFQATT and SNEGSKA (reference sequence). The CDR3 contains 15 residues.

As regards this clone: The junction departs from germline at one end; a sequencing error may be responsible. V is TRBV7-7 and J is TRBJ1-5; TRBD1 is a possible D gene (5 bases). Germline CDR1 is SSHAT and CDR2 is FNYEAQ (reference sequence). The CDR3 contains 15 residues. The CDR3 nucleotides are TGTGCTAGCAGCTTAGCTAGGGGTTGGAATCAGCCCCAGCATTTT. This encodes CASSLARGWNQPQHF.

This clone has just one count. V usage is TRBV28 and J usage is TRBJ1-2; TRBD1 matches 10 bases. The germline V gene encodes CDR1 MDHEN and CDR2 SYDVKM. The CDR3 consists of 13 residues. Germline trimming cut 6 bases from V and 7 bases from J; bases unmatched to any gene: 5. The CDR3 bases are TGTGCCAGCAGCGACAGGGGGCAGGGTGGCTACACCTTC. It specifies CASSDRGQGGYTF.